This T cell receptor beta chain appears in the sequencing data of a study of PD-1 blockade in classical Hodgkin lymphoma. Study-level results: Those patients who began receiving nivolumab less than 1 year after ASCT had lower diversity, and they were excluded. CD4+ TCR diversity, unlike CD8+, rose significantly by C4D1.

Details on this clone: Antigen unknown.

Time point noted: cycle 4 day 1 (C4D1), after 6 weeks of nivolumab. Brentuximab vedotin exposure varied, and every patient relapsed after autologous stem cell transplantation. CDR3 size: 14 residues. Germline V gene lookup returns CDR1 MNHNY and CDR2 SVGAGI (reference sequence). V lost 5 bases and J 2 bases, leaving 10 bases between the germline ends. Produced via immunoSEQ multiplex PCR; TCRdb's table is partial and in-frame only. The sample holds more than 90,000 clones, 78% seen once. Sample: peripheral blood mononuclear cells (PBMCs), taken before the fourth cycle of nivolumab. The receptor comes from a human donor with classical Hodgkin lymphoma. The rearrangement joins TRBV6-6 to TRBJ1-3, with a weak D call TRBD1 (5 bases). The CDR3 protein is CASSRGTAGNTIYF. CDR3 in DNA: TGTGCCAGCAGTCGGGGGACGGCTGGAAACACCATATATTTT.